This TCR beta chain was recovered during a study of blood T cell repertoires in COVID-19. On the study more broadly: The study drew acute and convalescent COVID-19 samples from the United States, Italy and Spain. From T cells, B-cell-depleted T cells, or PBMCs came the material, which was cDNA or gDNA.

V lost 3 bases and J lost 4, with 12 bases in between. This CDR3 contains 15 residues. CDR1 and CDR2 from the germline V gene are LNHNV and YYDKDF (reference sequence). In the authors' methods: The authors estimated nucleated cell counts from reference gene primer amplification. This table comes from immunoSEQ multiplex PCR, and its TCRdb copy is limited to in-frame clones, with some not included. The V and J calls and the clone size are those of that table, but D and trimming were determined from the DNA. In the table there are fewer than 20,000 clones, approximately 76% of which are singletons. Sequenced sample: peripheral blood. This clonotype was sampled from a man aged 65-85 years with active or convalescent COVID-19. V gene TRBV15 combines with J gene TRBJ1-4; a weak D match, TRBD1 (5 bases). CDR3 residues: CATSSVGVGNEKLFF. Written as DNA, the CDR3 is TGTGCCACCAGCAGTGTAGGGGTCGGTAATGAAAAACTGTTTTTT.